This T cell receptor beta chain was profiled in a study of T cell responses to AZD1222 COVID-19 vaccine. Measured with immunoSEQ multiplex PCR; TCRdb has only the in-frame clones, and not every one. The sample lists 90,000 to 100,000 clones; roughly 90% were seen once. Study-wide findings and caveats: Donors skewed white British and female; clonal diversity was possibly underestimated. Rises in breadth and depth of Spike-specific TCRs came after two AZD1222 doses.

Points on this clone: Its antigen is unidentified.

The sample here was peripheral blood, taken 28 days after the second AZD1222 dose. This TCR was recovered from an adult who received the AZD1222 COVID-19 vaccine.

DNA of the CDR3: TGTGCCAGCAGCCGTATAGCGGGCACCGGGGAGCTGTTTTTT. As protein: CASSRIAGTGELFF. The V call is TRBV7-9, the J call TRBJ2-2; 7 nucleotides line up with TRBD2. CDR1 and CDR2 from the germline V gene are SEHNR and FQNEAQ (reference sequence). V lost 5 bases to trimming and J lost 4 bases; unmatched junction nucleotides: 4. The CDR3 runs to 14 residues.